Below are 16 T cell receptor beta chains sequenced from a single sample in a study of shared clonotypes between healthy human individuals. TCRdb keeps only in-frame clones here, not all; method: immunoSEQ multiplex PCR. The sample has roughly 2 million clones, approximately 95% seen once. The sequenced sample was naive CD4+ T cells sorted from blood. The subset denotes: CD45RA+ positively selected. The origin of the receptors is a man aged 18 to 30 in good health.

The chain is built from TRBV6-6 and TRBJ2-7; D might be TRBD2 (6 bases). V lost 6 bases to trimming and J lost 5 bases, with 14 bases between them. The CDR3 spans 13 residues. CDR1 and CDR2 from the germline V gene are MNHNY and SVGAGI (reference sequence). CDR3 sequence reads: CASSRGVRDEQYF. CDR3 bases: TGTGCCAGCAGCCGCGGGGTTCGGGACGAGCAGTACTTC.

Notes on this clone: The sample contains more than one DNA sequence encoding this CDR3. J is TRBJ1-4 and V is TRBV28; 9 bases line up with TRBD1. After removal of 4 bases from V and 4 bases from J, the junction contained 4 bases not matched to a gene. The germline V gene has CDR1 MDHEN and CDR2 SYDVKM. The CDR3 extends over 15 amino acids. CDR3 DNA sequence: TGTGCCAGCAGTTCTACAGGGGGCGGTAATGAAAAACTGTTTTTT. Its translation: CASSSTGGGNEKLFF.

The J gene is TRBJ1-1, the V gene TRBV4-3; D is perhaps TRBD1 (5 bases). The germline V gene encodes CDR1 LGHNA and CDR2 YSLEER. V shed 4 bases and J shed 5 bases, with 11 bases lying between them. CDR3 length: 13 amino acids. The CDR3, as DNA: TGCGCCAGCAGCCGGCGGAGGGGAACTGAAGCTTTCTTT. Translation: CASSRRRGTEAFF.

V gene TRBV29-1 combines with J gene TRBJ1-2; unclear D gene. Trimming shortened V by 3 bases and J by 5 bases, and 13 bases separated the two germline ends. Germline V gives CDR1 SQVTM, CDR2 ANQGSEA. This CDR3 spans 13 amino acids. DNA of the CDR3: TGCAGCGTTGATTCCAGGCCCCGGTATGGCTACACCTTC. Amino acid sequence: CSVDSRPRYGYTF.

This clone was detected only once. The CDR3 here is CASSFEVNTEAFF. The CDR3 DNA reads TGTGCCAGCAGCTTCGAAGTGAACACTGAAGCTTTCTTT. The chain links TRBV5-6 to TRBJ1-1; D unclear. The germline CDR1 and CDR2 sequences are SGHDT and YYEEEE. The CDR3 is made up of 13 amino acids. V was trimmed by 2 bases and J by 0 bases, leaving 5 bases between them.

V gene TRBV6-5 combines with J gene TRBJ1-1; D unclear. Germline V gives CDR1 MNHEY, CDR2 SVGAGI. CDR3 size: 14 residues. V was shortened by 6 bases and J by 3 bases, with 14 bases between the two germline ends. The CDR3 is CASSRKKTDTEAFF. The CDR3, as DNA: TGTGCCAGCAGCCGCAAGAAAACCGACACTGAAGCTTTCTTT.

The rearrangement links TRBV9 to TRBJ2-2; D is possibly TRBD1 (7 bases). CDR1 and CDR2 from the germline V gene are SGDLS and YYNGEE. V lost 5 bases and J 6 bases, leaving 14 bases between the germline ends. The length of the CDR3 is 14 residues. Here the CDR3 reads CASRGQGGPGELFF. In DNA form, the CDR3 reads TGTGCCAGCAGAGGCCAGGGGGGTCCCGGGGAGCTGTTTTTT.

This clone was picked up one time. The chain employs TRBV11-3 and TRBJ2-1; 10 bases align to TRBD2. The V and J ends lost 0 bases and 10 bases, in that order; junction bases with no gene match: 9. Germline V gene sequence: CDR1 SGHNT, CDR2 YENEEA. This CDR3 has 16 amino acids. CDR3 loop: CASSLDMASGGREQFF. CDR3 nucleotides: TGTGCCAGCAGCTTAGATATGGCTAGCGGGGGAAGAGAGCAGTTCTTC.

V usage is TRBV7-2 and J usage is TRBJ1-5, with a tentative D call TRBD1 (6 bases). Trimming took 2 bases from V and 6 from J, leaving 11 bases between them. CDR1 SGHTA and CDR2 FQGNSA come from the germline V gene. This CDR3 spans 14 amino acids. The CDR3 region has the DNA TGTGCCAGCAGCTTAAAGCAGGGGACTCAGCCCCAGCATTTT. Protein sequence: CASSLKQGTQPQHF.

This clone was found once. The genes are TRBV2 and TRBJ1-2; D gene unclear. Trimming removed 2 bases at V and 2 bases at J, with 9 bases between. The CDR3 is made up of 14 amino acids. Germline-derived CDR1 and CDR2 are SNHLY and FYNNEI. The CDR3 region has the DNA TGTGCCAGCAGTGAAAAGTTATCAAACTATGGCTACACCTTC. It encodes CASSEKLSNYGYTF.

The chain has TRBV6-6 and TRBJ1-3, with 7 bases that match TRBD1. The CDR3 consists of 15 residues. V was clipped by 6 bases and J by 2 bases; unmatched bases: 7. CDR1 is MNHNY, CDR2 SVGAGI, per germline (reference sequence). The CDR3 nucleotides read TGTGCCAGCAGCCGGACAGGACCCACTGGAAACACCATATATTTT. This codes for CASSRTGPTGNTIYF.

Worth noting for this clone: A read error may produce the germline difference seen at one junction end. This chain links TRBV7-7 with TRBJ2-7; weak D call: TRBD1 (5 bases). The CDR3 extends over 12 amino acids. Germline-derived CDR1 and CDR2 are SSHAT and FNYEAQ (reference sequence). The CDR3 is CASSLVRGSGYF. CDR3 DNA: TGTGCTAGCAGCTTAGTTAGGGGCTCCGGGTACTTC.

This sequence joins TRBV18 and TRBJ1-4; the D is unclear. CDR1 is KGHSH and CDR2 is LQKENI in the germline V gene. The germline V and J ends were trimmed by 8 bases and 5 bases, with 9 bases remaining between them. This CDR3 spans 12 amino acids. The CDR3 region is CASSDGNEKLFF. In DNA, the CDR3 is TGTGCCAGCAGTGACGGAAATGAAAAACTGTTTTTT. Together with reference TRBV18 and TRBJ1-4, the CDR3 gives the full variable domain: NAGVMQNPRHLVRRRGQEARLRCSPMKGHSHVYWYRQLPEEGLKFMVYLQKENIIDESGMPKERFSAEFPKEGPSILRIQQVVRGDSAAYFCASSDGNEKLFFGSGTQLSVL.

J is TRBJ1-1 and V is TRBV27; D ambiguous. CDR3 length equals 15 residues. V was clipped by 3 bases and J by 2 bases, with 13 bases between them. Looked up from germline, CDR1 is MNHEY and CDR2 is SMNVEV (reference sequence). The CDR3 DNA sequence: TGTGCCAGCAGTTTCGACCCGTCACTTAACACTGAAGCTTTCTTT. Translated, it gives CASSFDPSLNTEAFF.

The rearrangement uses TRBV27 and TRBJ1-2; the match to TRBD1 covers 7 bases. The germline CDR1 and CDR2 sequences are MNHEY and SMNVEV (reference sequence). The CDR3 has 15 amino acids. The J segment lost 4 bases and the V segment lost 3 bases, leaving 8 bases of the junction unmatched. CDR3 coding DNA: TGTGCCAGCAGTTTCTCCCCCCGGGACAGCTATGGCTACACCTTC. This codes for CASSFSPRDSYGYTF.

DNA of the CDR3: TGTGCCAGCAGCTTTGACAGCCCAGATACGCAGTATTTT. Translating gives CASSFDSPDTQYF. The V call is TRBV7-2, the J call TRBJ2-3, with D perhaps TRBD1 (5 bases). The CDR3 extends over 13 amino acids. V was cut by 3 bases and J by 4 bases, with 8 bases left in between. Looked up from germline, CDR1 is SGHTA and CDR2 is FQGNSA.